Listed below are T cell receptor beta chains from one sample, sequenced in a study of T cell responses to AZD1222 COVID-19 vaccine. The method was immunoSEQ multiplex PCR; TCRdb's version includes in-frame clones alone and lacks a portion of them. The sample consists of some 130,000 clones, 75% to 95% of them appearing once. The sample was peripheral blood, taken on day 0 of AZD1222 vaccination. The receptors here all came from an adult in good health. CDR3s include the opening cysteine and the closing phenylalanine or tryptophan.

cdr3_aa	j_call	v_call	cdr3_length
CASSLAAGLPYEQYF	TRBJ2-7	TRBV11-2	15
CASSPLAETQYF	TRBJ2-5	TRBV18	12
CASSQSLNDEQYF	TRBJ2-7	TRBV4-1	13
CASSPRDTSYGYTF	TRBJ1-2	TRBV27	14
CATTWDGYEQYF	TRBJ2-7	TRBV6-5	12
CASSTGTESSYEQYF	TRBJ2-7	TRBV5-1	15
CASSRRGGVGNTEAFF	TRBJ1-1	TRBV5-5	16
CASSLAGTTEAFF	TRBJ1-1	TRBV28	13
CASSLFSRGPGELFF	TRBJ2-2	TRBV7-3	15
CASSQESAGNTGELFF	TRBJ2-2	TRBV4-3	16
CASSLQRGATNEKLFF	TRBJ1-4	TRBV7-6	16
CASSQGDRWGTEAFF	TRBJ1-1	TRBV14	15
CASSPKLPPKLFF	TRBJ1-4	TRBV7-2	13
CASRGGGVEQFF	TRBJ2-1	TRBV5-1	12
CASSQEQSGGGYTF	TRBJ1-2	TRBV3-1/TRBV3-2	14
CSAEGKNIQYF	TRBJ2-4	TRBV29-1	11
CASRRQGSTGELFF	TRBJ2-2	TRBV6-5	14
CSVDIGVEQFF	TRBJ2-1	TRBV29-1	11
CAWSVENYYGYTF	TRBJ1-2	TRBV30	13
CASSLALAGKGGPDTQYF	TRBJ2-3	TRBV7-7	18
CASSPVGEQYF	TRBJ2-7	TRBV6-2/TRBV6-3	11
CASSLELQGGDGYTF	TRBJ1-2	TRBV5-8	15
CASSERGRSGAQYF	TRBJ2-5	TRBV10-1	14
CASSSLAGANVLTF	TRBJ2-6	TRBV6-7	14
CASRRTDQETQYF	TRBJ2-5	TRBV12-3/TRBV12-4	13
CASSPDGTKNTEAFF	TRBJ1-1	TRBV4-3	15
CASSRQGTEAFF	TRBJ1-1	TRBV19	12
CASSHLDMTMNTEAFF	TRBJ1-1	TRBV14	16
CASSDHNSGNTIYF	TRBJ1-3	TRBV19	14
CASSRTGDSPLHF	TRBJ1-6	TRBV28	13
CSAPSGGAFNEQFF	TRBJ2-1	TRBV29-1	14
CASSIIITSRQETQYF	TRBJ2-5	TRBV19	16
CASSQDTGSDGYTF	TRBJ1-2	TRBV4-2	14
CAWSTRGSTEAFF	TRBJ1-1	TRBV30	13
CATSDGQGINQPQHF	TRBJ1-5	TRBV24-1	15
CASSMRRDTEAFF	TRBJ1-1	TRBV19	13
CASSGRGQGAPGANVLTF	TRBJ2-6	TRBV6-1	18
CASSLGQSNEKLFF	TRBJ1-4	TRBV5-1	14
CASRAGGDETQYF	TRBJ2-5	TRBV2	13
CASSSGTLLPQHF	TRBJ1-5	TRBV19	13
CASSQDWGWGSPLHF	TRBJ1-6	TRBV4-3	15
CATSRATNTGELFF	TRBJ2-2	TRBV15	14
CASSLASTGVEAFF	TRBJ1-1	TRBV7-9	14
CASSLDRYNEQFF	TRBJ2-1	TRBV5-1	13
CAIRGQGNTEAFF	TRBJ1-1	TRBV10-3	13
CASSLEIYGYTF	TRBJ1-2	TRBV5-1	12